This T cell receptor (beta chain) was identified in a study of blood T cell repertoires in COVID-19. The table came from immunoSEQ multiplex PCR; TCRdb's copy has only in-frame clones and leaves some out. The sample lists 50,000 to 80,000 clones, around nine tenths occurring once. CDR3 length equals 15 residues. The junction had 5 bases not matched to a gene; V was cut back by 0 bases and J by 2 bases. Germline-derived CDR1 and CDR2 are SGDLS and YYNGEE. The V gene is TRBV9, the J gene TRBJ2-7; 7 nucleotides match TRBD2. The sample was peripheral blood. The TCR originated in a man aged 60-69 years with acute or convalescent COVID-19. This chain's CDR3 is CASSVAGGEAYEQYF. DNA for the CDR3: TGTGCCAGCAGCGTAGCGGGGGGTGAGGCCTACGAGCAGTACTTC.